These 24 T cell receptor beta chains were sequenced from one sample in a study of T-cell reconstitution after alpha-beta-depleted transplantation in children. Unique molecular identifiers tagged the TCRbeta library. TCRdb reanalysed the PCR reads using MiXCR and keeps one entry per CDR3 protein. The data contain 500,000 to 750,000 distinct CDR3 sequences, 25% to 30% of them singletons. Sequencing was performed on PBMCs, taken before TCRalphabeta/CD19-depleted stem cell transplant. The origin of the receptors is a boy less than two years old with Wiskott-Aldrich syndrome, due to receive a stem cell transplant.

The rearrangement joins TRBV9 to TRBJ2-1; 9 bases are a match to TRBD2. The CDR3 totals 18 residues. The germline V gene encodes CDR1 SGDLS and CDR2 YYNGEE. The V and J ends lost 0 bases and 0 bases, in that order; junction bases with no gene match: 7. In DNA, the CDR3 is TGTGCCAGCAGCGTAGTGCTAGCGGGATATACCTCCTACAATGAGCAGTTCTTC. Residues: CASSVVLAGYTSYNEQFF. Supplemented by reference TRBV9 and TRBJ2-1, the full variable domain reads DSGVTQTPKHLITATGQRVTLRCSPRSGDLSVYWYQQSLDQGLQFLIQYYNGEERAKGNILERFSAQQFPDLHSELNLSSLELGDSALYFCASSVVLAGYTSYNEQFFGPGTRLTVL.

This clonotype was detected a few times. V is TRBV5-1 and J is TRBJ2-1, with 7 bases fitting TRBD2. CDR3 size: 15 residues. With 4 bases clipped from V and 6 bases from J, the junction kept 10 bases outside the gene matches. From germline, CDR1 is SGHRS and CDR2 YFSETQ. This CDR3 reads CASSPVPSGTNEQFF. The CDR3 nucleotides read TGCGCCAGCAGCCCCGTCCCCAGCGGGACCAATGAGCAGTTCTTC.

The chain carries TRBV7-2 and TRBJ1-6, with 8 bases lining up with TRBD1. J was trimmed by 7 bases and V by 5 bases; bases with no gene match: 7. The CDR3 covers 15 residues. Germline V gives CDR1 SGHTA, CDR2 FQGNSA. Written as DNA, the CDR3 is TGTGCCAGCAGCGTAGGACAGGGAGCAAATTCACCCCTCCACTTT. Amino acid sequence: CASSVGQGANSPLHF.

The rearrangement links TRBV7-2 to TRBJ1-2; no clear D gene. Per the germline V gene, CDR1 is SGHTA and CDR2 is FQGNSA. Trimming removed 5 bases from V and 4 bases from J, with 20 bases in between. CDR3 size: 16 residues. For the CDR3, the DNA is TGTGCCAGCAGCCCTTCCGTTCAGATCTCTTTCTATGGCTACACCTTC. Amino acid sequence: CASSPSVQISFYGYTF.

The rearrangement uses TRBV28 and TRBJ2-1; weak D call: TRBD1 (6 bases). CDR3 length equals 16 residues. V gave up 6 bases and J gave up 2 bases, with 17 bases separating them. CDR1 MDHEN and CDR2 SYDVKM come from the germline V gene. The CDR3 DNA is TGTGCCAGCAGGTTAGACCGGGACACGACCTACAATGAGCAGTTCTTC. This codes for CASRLDRDTTYNEQFF.

This clonotype was detected only a few times. The chain employs TRBV20-1 and TRBJ2-5, with D unclear. Germline loops: CDR1 DFQATT, CDR2 SNEGSKA (reference sequence). The CDR3 length is 11 residues. V was clipped by 7 bases and J by 5 bases, with 11 bases between them. The CDR3 loop is CSVASAETQYF. DNA for the CDR3: TGCAGTGTGGCTAGTGCCGAGACCCAGTACTTC.

The chain couples TRBV12-3 or TRBV12-4 to TRBJ2-1; D ambiguous. V was clipped by 6 bases and J by 7 bases, with 19 bases between them. CDR3 length equals 15 residues. DNA of the CDR3: TGTGCCAGCAGCCTGGGTCACCAAGTACAGAATGAGCAGTTCTTC. Translating it yields CASSLGHQVQNEQFF.

The chain links TRBV5-1 to TRBJ1-1, with D possibly matching TRBD1 (6 bases). CDR1 SGHRS and CDR2 YFSETQ come from the germline V gene. The CDR3 contains 14 residues. Trimming took off 1 base at V and 8 bases at J, with 15 bases between the two ends. DNA for the CDR3: TGCGCCAGCAGCTTGAATGGTATTGGACAGGAAGCTTTCTTT. It translates to CASSLNGIGQEAFF.

V and J are TRBV20-1 and TRBJ2-1; a possible D gene is TRBD2 (5 bases). Germline V gene data show CDR1 as DFQATT and CDR2 as SNEGSKA (reference sequence). The CDR3 consists of 15 residues. Trimming shortened V by 6 bases and J by 4 bases, and 19 bases separated the two germline ends. In DNA, the CDR3 is TGCAGTGCAGTCCTACTAGTTCACTCTTACAATGAGCAGTTCTTC. It encodes CSAVLLVHSYNEQFF.

This clonotype was counted a single time. This chain uses TRBV6-1 with TRBJ2-5; 9 bases are shared with TRBD1. Germline CDR1 reads MNHNS; CDR2 reads SASEGT. The CDR3 runs 14 residues. The J segment lost 5 bases and the V segment lost 6 bases, leaving 7 bases of the junction unmatched. CDR3 residues: CASRTGGILETQYF. The CDR3 bases are TGTGCCAGCAGAACAGGGGGCATTCTTGAGACCCAGTACTTC.

The V and J genes are TRBV15 and TRBJ1-5; D remains ambiguous. CDR1 is LNHNV, CDR2 YYDKDF, per germline (reference sequence). The CDR3 is made up of 16 amino acids. V lost 0 bases and J 0 bases, leaving 9 bases between the germline ends. CDR3 in amino acids: CATSRDRTHSNQPQHF. The CDR3 region has the DNA TGTGCCACCAGCAGAGATCGGACCCATAGCAATCAGCCCCAGCATTTT.

There are a few counts of this clonotype. The V call is TRBV7-9, the J call TRBJ2-4; D not certain. V was cut by 8 bases and J by 1 base, with 9 bases left in between. The CDR3 spans 13 residues. Germline V lookup: CDR1 SEHNR, CDR2 FQNEAQ (reference sequence). CDR3 sequence: CASLDIAKNIQYF. The CDR3 region has the DNA TGTGCCAGCCTCGACATCGCCAAAAACATTCAGTACTTC.

The CDR3 spells CAIGRQVSYEQYF. CDR3 coding DNA: TGTGCCATCGGTCGCCAGGTCTCCTACGAGCAGTACTTC. The rearrangement joins TRBV10-3 to TRBJ2-7; D gene uncertain. The germline V and J ends were trimmed by 8 bases and 0 bases, with 11 bases remaining between them. The CDR3 loop spans 13 amino acids. CDR1 is ENHRY, CDR2 SYGVKD, per germline.

Only a few counts were recorded for this clonotype. The genes are TRBV10-3 and TRBJ2-5; D unclear. Germline V gives CDR1 ENHRY, CDR2 SYGVKD. V gave up 3 bases and J gave up 2 bases, with 7 bases separating them. The length of the CDR3 is 13 residues. The CDR3 DNA follows: TGTGCCATCAGTGAAGTGAGGCAAGAGACCCAGTACTTC. Protein: CAISEVRQETQYF.

The chain employs TRBV20-1 and TRBJ2-1, with D perhaps TRBD1 (5 bases). Germline CDR1 is DFQATT and CDR2 is SNEGSKA (reference sequence). Deletions cut 6 bases from V and 5 bases from J, with 14 bases between. The CDR3 is made up of 13 amino acids. The CDR3 loop reads CSAQGVSNNEQFF. DNA for the CDR3: TGCAGTGCCCAGGGCGTAAGCAACAATGAGCAGTTCTTC.

The rearrangement uses TRBV5-5 and TRBJ2-3; D remains unclear. Germline V gene data show CDR1 as SGHKS and CDR2 as YYEKEE (reference sequence). Between the trimmed V and J ends, which lost 3 bases and 3 bases, there was a span of 14 bases. This CDR3 comprises 15 residues. CDR3 protein: CASSSSTLPTDTQYF. The CDR3 bases are TGTGCCAGCAGCTCCTCGACTCTACCAACAGATACGCAGTATTTT.

This clonotype was observed a handful of times. This chain connects TRBV12-3 or TRBV12-4 to TRBJ2-5; D may be TRBD1 or TRBD2 (6 bases each). V lost 6 bases and J 4 bases, leaving 18 bases between the germline ends. The CDR3 totals 15 residues. CDR3 sequence reads: CASRPRGLASETQYF. The CDR3 nucleotides are TGTGCCAGCAGACCCCGGGGGCTAGCGTCAGAGACCCAGTACTTC.

This chain links TRBV20-1 with TRBJ2-1, with D perhaps TRBD1 or TRBD2 (6 bases each). V lost 6 bases to trimming and J lost 6 bases, with 15 bases between them. This CDR3 is 13 amino acids long. Germline V gene lookup returns CDR1 DFQATT and CDR2 SNEGSKA (reference sequence). CDR3 coding DNA: TGCAGTGCCGGGGGCGCAGGGGCCAATGAGCAGTTCTTC. Its translation is CSAGGAGANEQFF.

This clonotype occurred a few times. The chain is built from TRBV20-1 and TRBJ2-7; 9 bases line up with TRBD2. Germline CDR1 and CDR2: DFQATT and SNEGSKA (reference sequence). Trimming at V came to 5 bases and at J to 0 bases, leaving 2 bases not matched to a gene. The CDR3 has 13 residues. The CDR3 loop is CSAFSGSSYEQYF. In DNA, the CDR3 is TGCAGTGCTTTTAGCGGGAGCTCCTACGAGCAGTACTTC.

This chain links TRBV5-1 with TRBJ1-4; 10 nucleotides line up with TRBD1. CDR1 SGHRS and CDR2 YFSETQ come from the germline V gene. The CDR3 has 18 amino acids. V was clipped by 0 bases and J by 0 bases; unmatched bases: 5. Here the CDR3 reads CASSLGTGGSATNEKLFF. CDR3 in DNA: TGCGCCAGCAGCTTGGGGACAGGGGGGTCAGCAACTAATGAAAAACTGTTTTTT.

This clonotype was counted a few times. The chain combines TRBV5-1 with TRBJ2-2, with a tentative D call TRBD2 (5 bases). Trimming cost V 5 bases and J 5 bases, with 16 bases left between them. Germline V gene sequence: CDR1 SGHRS, CDR2 YFSETQ. The CDR3 runs 15 residues. Written as DNA, the CDR3 is TGCGCCAGCAGGGCTGGCCTAGCCCTTACCGGGGAGCTGTTTTTT. Translating it yields CASRAGLALTGELFF.

This clonotype occurred a few times. V is TRBV10-3 and J is TRBJ2-5; D perhaps matches TRBD2 (6 bases). Germline CDR1 is ENHRY and CDR2 is SYGVKD. V lost 3 bases, J lost 5 bases, and 16 bases lay in between. CDR3 length: 15 amino acids. The CDR3 spells CAISEQTFGGETQYF. DNA of the CDR3: TGTGCCATCAGTGAACAGACATTCGGAGGGGAGACCCAGTACTTC.

This clonotype showed up just a few times. The genes are TRBV28 and TRBJ1-5, with TRBD1 matching over 12 bases. V was pared by 5 bases and J by 5 bases, with 4 bases of the junction left unmatched. CDR3 size: 15 residues. CDR1 is MDHEN and CDR2 is SYDVKM in the germline V gene. CDR3 residues: CASSPGTGGDQPQHF. CDR3 DNA sequence: TGTGCCAGCAGTCCCGGGACAGGGGGCGATCAGCCCCAGCATTTT.

This rearrangement joins TRBV5-1 to TRBJ2-1, with 10 nucleotides matching TRBD2. V dropped 4 bases and J dropped 2; count of bases not matched to a gene: 3. Germline V lookup: CDR1 SGHRS, CDR2 YFSETQ. CDR3 size: 15 residues. The CDR3, as DNA: TGCGCCAGCAGCCCTACTAGCGGGACCTACAATGAGCAGTTCTTC. Its translation: CASSPTSGTYNEQFF.